Following are 27 T cell receptor beta chains from one sample sequenced in a study of CD8 T cells in ankylosing spondylitis. Using its own MiXCR run on the 5' RACE reads, TCRdb lists one record per CDR3 protein. The profile shows over 110,000 distinct CDR3 sequences, roughly 8.4% of them singletons. The sequencing input was synovial fluid, either unsorted or a sorted T cell fraction (not recorded which). The receptors were gathered from a male donor with ankylosing spondylitis.

CDR3 in amino acids: CASSLSPAAEAFF. In nucleotides, the CDR3 is TGCGCCAGCAGCTTGTCACCGGCGGCTGAAGCTTTCTTT. The chain is built from TRBV5-1 and TRBJ1-1, with D uncertain. Trimming cost V 1 base and J 6 bases, with 10 bases left between them. The CDR3 is made up of 13 amino acids. Germline CDR1 is SGHRS and CDR2 is YFSETQ.

This clonotype was counted only a few times. V gene TRBV11-2 combines with J gene TRBJ2-2; D remains unclear. The V end lost 3 bases, the J end lost 6 bases, and 5 bases lay between the germline ends. Per the germline V gene, CDR1 is SGHAT and CDR2 is FQNNGV. This CDR3 is 12 amino acids long. The CDR3 is CASSFESGELFF. The CDR3 DNA sequence: TGTGCCAGCAGCTTTGAATCCGGGGAGCTGTTTTTT.

This clonotype was detected ten times or more. The chain combines TRBV6-5 with TRBJ2-4; D uncertain. Germline V gene lookup returns CDR1 MNHEY and CDR2 SVGAGI. Trimming removed 0 bases at V and 10 bases at J, with 13 bases between. The CDR3 has 14 residues. In DNA, the CDR3 is TGTGCCAGCAGTTACTCGCCCCACGGAGAGATTCAGTACTTC. This translates into CASSYSPHGEIQYF.

The chain carries TRBV7-2 and TRBJ1-4, with D maybe TRBD1 (5 bases). Trimming left V 5 bases short and J 5 bases short, with 12 bases between. CDR1 is SGHTA and CDR2 is FQGNSA in the germline V gene. CDR3 length equals 14 residues. The CDR3 DNA reads TGTGCCAGCAGCCCCCAGGGAGGGAATGAAAAACTGTTTTTT. It is translated as CASSPQGGNEKLFF.

This clonotype was recorded many times. This chain links TRBV11-3 with TRBJ2-3, with a weak D call TRBD1 (5 bases). With 1 base removed from V and 10 bases from J, the gap between germline ends came to 12 bases. This CDR3 spans 13 amino acids. From germline, CDR1 is SGHNT and CDR2 YENEEA. The CDR3 DNA follows: TGTGCCAGCAGCTTAGGTGGGCAGGGCGCGCAGTATTTT. Residues: CASSLGGQGAQYF.

This clonotype was counted ten times or more. The chain uses TRBV20-1 and TRBJ2-7; D remains unclear. The CDR3 has 13 amino acids. Trimming stripped 0 bases from V and 3 bases from J, with 9 bases between. The germline V gene encodes CDR1 DFQATT and CDR2 SNEGSKA (reference sequence). DNA of the CDR3: TGCAGTGCTAGAGATCAGGTTAGCTACGAGCAGTACTTC. Translation: CSARDQVSYEQYF.

This clonotype has only a few counts. The J gene is TRBJ2-7, the V gene TRBV20-1, with no clear D. Germline V CDR1 and CDR2: DFQATT, SNEGSKA (reference sequence). V gave up 0 bases and J gave up 3 bases, with 12 bases separating them. The CDR3 extends over 14 amino acids. The CDR3 region has the DNA TGCAGTGCTAGAGATAGCAGGTCTTTCTACGAGCAGTACTTC. Translated, it gives CSARDSRSFYEQYF.

By sample fraction, this clonotype is medium-sized. The rearrangement uses TRBV12-3 or TRBV12-4 and TRBJ2-1; 7 positions agree with TRBD2. Germline trimming cut 5 bases from V and 4 bases from J; bases unmatched to any gene: 5. The CDR3 is 14 residues long. CDR3 sequence reads: CASSRTREYNEQFF. Written as DNA, the CDR3 is TGTGCCAGCAGTAGGACTAGGGAATACAATGAGCAGTTCTTC.

The chain employs TRBV4-3 and TRBJ2-1; maybe TRBD2 (5 bases). Trimming took off 0 bases at V and 6 bases at J, with 9 bases between the two ends. In germline, CDR1 is LGHNA, CDR2 YSLEER. This CDR3 is built from 14 residues. The CDR3, as DNA: TGCGCCAGCAGCCAAGATCACAGCGGCAATGAGCAGTTCTTC. The encoded protein is CASSQDHSGNEQFF.

This sequence joins TRBV6-1 and TRBJ2-5; D tentatively fits TRBD1 or TRBD2 (5 bases each). Between the trimmed V and J ends, which lost 6 bases and 5 bases, there was a span of 19 bases. Germline-derived CDR1 and CDR2 are MNHNS and SASEGT. The CDR3 covers 15 residues. CDR3 amino acids: CASSPSWGRMETQYF. CDR3 sequence (DNA): TGTGCCAGCAGCCCCTCGTGGGGGAGAATGGAGACCCAGTACTTC.

V is TRBV20-1 and J is TRBJ2-1; 12 nucleotides agree with TRBD2. V trimming: 1 base; J trimming: 5 bases; junction bases outside the gene matches: 3. This CDR3 contains 15 residues. CDR1 is DFQATT, CDR2 SNEGSKA, per germline (reference sequence). CDR3 residues: CSARVRTSGNNEQFF. The CDR3 nucleotides are TGCAGTGCTAGAGTAAGGACTAGCGGGAACAATGAGCAGTTCTTC.

This chain uses TRBV3-1 with TRBJ2-1; 7 bases line up with TRBD1. This CDR3 is built from 17 residues. Looked up from germline, CDR1 is LGHDT and CDR2 is YNNKEL (reference sequence). V trimming: 0 bases; J trimming: 9 bases; junction bases outside the gene matches: 14. The CDR3 DNA sequence: TGTGCCAGCAGCCAAGATAGAGGACCAGGGGGAGTCGGTGAGCAGTTCTTC. It translates to CASSQDRGPGGVGEQFF.

This clonotype has ten or more counts. The rearrangement links TRBV5-1 to TRBJ2-1, with 9 bases lining up with TRBD2. V was pared by 7 bases and J by 4 bases, with 9 bases of the junction left unmatched. Germline V gene sequence: CDR1 SGHRS, CDR2 YFSETQ. This CDR3 has 15 residues. CDR3 region: CASGNAAGGYNEQFF. The CDR3 bases are TGCGCCAGCGGTAATGCCGCGGGGGGGTACAATGAGCAGTTCTTC.

At least ten counts were recorded for this clonotype. The rearrangement uses TRBV4-2 and TRBJ1-1; tentatively, D is TRBD1 (6 bases). The V gene lost 1 base and the J gene lost 4 bases, with 13 bases spanning the gap. This CDR3 spans 15 amino acids. Germline V gene data show CDR1 as LGHNA and CDR2 as YNFKEQ. CDR3 sequence (DNA): TGTGCCAGCAGCCAAGCGTCCGGGACACCCACTGAAGCTTTCTTT. It specifies CASSQASGTPTEAFF.

In its sample, this clonotype was seen many times. The V and J genes are TRBV27 and TRBJ1-4, with 8 nucleotides matching TRBD1. The CDR3 sequence is 18 residues long. V lost 3 bases, J lost 2 bases, and 11 bases stayed unmatched. Germline V CDR1 and CDR2: MNHEY, SMNVEV (reference sequence). The CDR3 is CASSLGQENAPTNEKLFF. The CDR3 DNA reads as TGTGCCAGCAGTTTGGGACAGGAGAATGCGCCCACTAATGAAAAACTGTTTTTT.

The chain employs TRBV7-9 and TRBJ2-7; D is perhaps TRBD1 or TRBD2 (5 bases each). Germline CDR1 is SEHNR and CDR2 is FQNEAQ (reference sequence). Trimming took off 5 bases at V and 0 bases at J, with 14 bases between the two ends. This CDR3 is 15 amino acids long. The CDR3 is CASSGWGRSSYEQYF. Here the CDR3 DNA reads TGTGCCAGCAGCGGGTGGGGACGGAGCTCCTACGAGCAGTACTTC.

This clonotype was found a few times. The chain has TRBV20-1 and TRBJ2-3; D may be TRBD1 (7 bases). The CDR3 contains 15 residues. Per the germline V gene, CDR1 is DFQATT and CDR2 is SNEGSKA (reference sequence). Trimming took off 4 bases at V and 6 bases at J, with 20 bases between the two ends. The CDR3 DNA follows: TGCAGTGCTACGAGACAGGGAGGTATGAGGGATACGCAGTATTTT. The encoded protein is CSATRQGGMRDTQYF.

This clonotype was seen at least ten times. This sequence joins TRBV14 and TRBJ2-2, with D tentatively TRBD1 (5 bases). The V end was cut by 0 bases, the J end by 6 bases, with 8 bases between. The CDR3 is made up of 14 amino acids. Germline CDR1 SGHDN, CDR2 FVKESK. The CDR3 region is CASSQEWTSGELFF. The CDR3 DNA follows: TGTGCCAGCAGCCAAGAATGGACATCCGGGGAGCTGTTTTTT.

This chain uses TRBV7-9 with TRBJ1-4, with D perhaps TRBD1 (5 bases). The CDR3 is 14 residues long. Trimming removed 0 bases from V and 6 bases from J, with 8 bases in between. Germline V gives CDR1 SEHNR, CDR2 FQNEAQ (reference sequence). The CDR3 region has the DNA TGTGCCAGCAGCTTAGCCAGGGATTATGAAAAACTGTTTTTT. Protein: CASSLARDYEKLFF.

This clonotype came up many times. The chain has TRBV20-1 and TRBJ2-1; D might be TRBD1 (5 bases). The CDR3 extends over 19 amino acids. V gave up 1 base and J gave up 4 bases, with 26 bases separating them. Looked up from germline, CDR1 is DFQATT and CDR2 is SNEGSKA (reference sequence). The CDR3 region has the DNA TGCAGTGCTAGAGCTGAGCAGGGTCTATCCGCCGTCGGTTACAATGAGCAGTTCTTC. It translates to CSARAEQGLSAVGYNEQFF.

This clonotype was seen at least ten times. The genes are TRBV27 and TRBJ1-6; 7 positions agree with TRBD1. Unmatched junction bases numbered 11, after V lost 5 bases and J lost 10 bases. CDR3 size: 15 residues. The V gene's germline CDR1 is MNHEY and CDR2 SMNVEV (reference sequence). This chain's CDR3 is CASSDRVPSVSPLHF. CDR3 sequence (DNA): TGTGCCAGCAGTGACAGGGTACCGTCTGTCTCACCCCTCCACTTT.

This clonotype was counted only a few times. V gene TRBV3-1 combines with J gene TRBJ2-2; perhaps TRBD1 as D (5 bases). Germline V gene lookup returns CDR1 LGHDT and CDR2 YNNKEL (reference sequence). Trimming pared 2 bases from V and 5 bases from J, leaving 15 bases between. The CDR3 sequence is 16 residues long. As DNA, the CDR3 is TGTGCCAGCAGCCAATCTCGCACAGGTTCTACCGGGGAGCTGTTTTTT. This gives the protein CASSQSRTGSTGELFF.

This clonotype was counted only a few times. This sequence joins TRBV6-1 and TRBJ2-7; 13 bases line up with TRBD2. The CDR3 covers 14 residues. CDR1 is MNHNS, CDR2 SASEGT, per germline. V shed 8 bases and J 3 bases; nucleotides not matched to a gene: 4. The CDR3 loop is CASQRTSGSYEQYF. The CDR3 DNA reads TGTGCCAGCCAGAGGACTAGCGGGAGCTACGAGCAGTACTTC.

In its sample, this clonotype was seen many times. The rearrangement joins TRBV12-3 or TRBV12-4 to TRBJ2-1, with D perhaps given as TRBD1 or TRBD2 (5 bases each). The V and J ends lost 5 bases and 8 bases respectively, with 13 bases between them. CDR3 length: 13 residues. This CDR3 is CASSKPGSDEQFF. The DNA of the CDR3 is TGTGCCAGCAGTAAACCAGGGAGCGATGAGCAGTTCTTC.

This clonotype came up many times. The genes are TRBV7-9 and TRBJ2-1; 9 nucleotides line up with TRBD2. The V gene's germline CDR1 is SEHNR and CDR2 FQNEAQ (reference sequence). J was trimmed by 7 bases and V by 2 bases; bases with no gene match: 3. The CDR3 spans 14 residues. DNA for the CDR3: TGTGCCAGCAGCTTAAGAGCGGGGGGAAATGAGCAGTTCTTC. Amino acid sequence: CASSLRAGGNEQFF.

This clonotype came up a few times. CDR3 residues: CASRRGYNTGELFF. CDR3 sequence (DNA): TGTGCCAGCAGACGAGGGTATAACACCGGGGAGCTGTTTTTT. The chain combines TRBV27 with TRBJ2-2; a possible D gene is TRBD2 (5 bases). V shed 6 bases and J shed 2 bases, with 10 bases lying between them. Germline lookup yields CDR1 MNHEY and CDR2 SMNVEV (reference sequence). The CDR3 is 14 residues long.

This clonotype came up many times. V usage is TRBV2 and J usage is TRBJ2-5; D uncertain. The CDR3 is 12 amino acids. Germline loops: CDR1 SNHLY, CDR2 FYNNEI. The ends were cut back, 6 bases at V and 5 bases at J, with 10 bases in the middle. CDR3 amino acids: CASRGQGETQYF. The CDR3 DNA follows: TGTGCCAGCAGGGGCCAAGGGGAGACCCAGTACTTC. The whole variable domain, remainder taken from reference TRBV2 and TRBJ2-5, is EPEVTQTPSHQVTQMGQEVILRCVPISNHLYFYWYRQILGQKVEFLVSFYNNEISEKSEIFDDQFSVERPDGSNFTLKIRSTKLEDSAMYFCASRGQGETQYFGPGTRLLVL.